The 11 T cell receptor beta chains in this list originate from one sample, sequenced in a study of T-cell reconstitution after alpha-beta-depleted transplantation in children. TCRbeta library construction was performed incorporating unique molecular identifiers. TCRdb recomputed calls from the PCR reads with MiXCR, one row per CDR3 protein. The sample has 600,000 to 700,000 distinct CDR3 sequences, 16% seen once. Specimen: PBMCs from the stem cell graft donor, collected from the stem cell graft. These receptors originate from a human donor who donated a stem cell graft to a child with acute myeloid leukemia.

The genes are TRBV20-1 and TRBJ1-1; 9 nucleotides agree with TRBD1. The ends lost 3 bases at V and 2 bases at J; junction bases unmatched: 7. The CDR3 spans 15 residues. From germline, CDR1 is DFQATT and CDR2 SNEGSKA (reference sequence). This CDR3 is CSARGQGVFNTEAFF. The CDR3 coding sequence is TGCAGTGCTAGGGGACAGGGAGTCTTTAACACTGAAGCTTTCTTT.

This clonotype was recorded at least ten times. J is TRBJ1-5 and V is TRBV27; the D is unclear. Trimming pared 6 bases from V and 4 bases from J, leaving 10 bases between. This CDR3 has 13 amino acids. Germline V gene sequence: CDR1 MNHEY, CDR2 SMNVEV (reference sequence). The CDR3 nucleotides are TGTGCCAGCAGCTCTGGATTGAATCAGCCCCAGCATTTT. The encoded protein is CASSSGLNQPQHF.

The chain combines TRBV20-1 with TRBJ1-4, with a tentative D call TRBD1 (6 bases). The germline V gene encodes CDR1 DFQATT and CDR2 SNEGSKA (reference sequence). CDR3 size: 12 residues. V lost 8 bases and J 5 bases, leaving 12 bases between the germline ends. CDR3 DNA sequence: TGCAGTCTCACAGGGTCGAATGAAAAACTGTTTTTT. As protein: CSLTGSNEKLFF.

This clonotype appeared many times. The rearrangement joins TRBV20-1 to TRBJ2-1; D gene uncertain. Trimming took 3 bases from V and 7 from J, leaving 7 bases between them. The CDR3 has 11 residues. Germline V gene lookup returns CDR1 DFQATT and CDR2 SNEGSKA (reference sequence). CDR3 amino acids: CSARQRNEQFF. The CDR3 bases are TGCAGTGCTAGGCAACGGAATGAGCAGTTCTTC.

V gene TRBV28 combines with J gene TRBJ2-7, with D perhaps matching TRBD1 or TRBD2 (5 bases each). Per germline, CDR1 MDHEN and CDR2 SYDVKM. V lost 6 bases to trimming and J lost 10 bases, with 16 bases between them. This CDR3 is built from 12 residues. The CDR3 nucleotides read TGTGCCAGCAGATCTGACCGGGACCCCCAGTACGTC. Protein: CASRSDRDPQYV.

A few counts support this clonotype. This rearrangement joins TRBV4-3 to TRBJ2-2; D is undetermined. The germline gives CDR1 LGHNA, CDR2 YSLEER. The V end lost 2 bases, the J end lost 5 bases, and 12 bases lay between the germline ends. The CDR3 spans 15 residues. The chain's CDR3 is CASSQHTLGTGELFF. CDR3 DNA sequence: TGCGCCAGCAGCCAACACACCCTGGGGACCGGGGAGCTGTTTTTT.

This clonotype was seen ten or more times. This chain uses TRBV29-1 with TRBJ1-1, with TRBD1 matching 7 bases. Germline V CDR1 and CDR2: SQVTM, ANQGSEA. This CDR3 is 12 amino acids long. Trimming removed 2 bases from V and 3 bases from J; junction bases left unmatched: 0. The CDR3 sequence is CSVEQGDTEAFF. The CDR3 nucleotides are TGCAGCGTTGAACAGGGGGACACTGAAGCTTTCTTT.

This sequence joins TRBV12-3 or TRBV12-4 and TRBJ1-1; the D gene is possibly TRBD1 (5 bases). The length of the CDR3 is 14 residues. V lost 7 bases, J lost 3 bases, and 15 bases lay in between. For the CDR3, the DNA is TGTGCCAGCACCCGCCGCCCGGGGGACACTGAAGCTTTCTTT. Translation: CASTRRPGDTEAFF.

The V gene is TRBV20-1, the J gene TRBJ1-1; TRBD1 is a possible D gene (5 bases). Germline CDR1 reads DFQATT; CDR2 reads SNEGSKA (reference sequence). This CDR3 has 12 amino acids. The germline V and J ends were trimmed by 3 bases and 6 bases, with 11 bases remaining between them. The CDR3 spells CSARQGGSEAFF. CDR3 coding DNA: TGCAGTGCTAGGCAGGGCGGCTCTGAAGCTTTCTTT.

This clonotype was observed at least ten times. The V and J genes are TRBV29-1 and TRBJ2-7; D is possibly TRBD1 or TRBD2 (5 bases each). The ends were cut back, 7 bases at V and 1 base at J, with 17 bases in the middle. In germline, CDR1 is SQVTM, CDR2 ANQGSEA. The CDR3 has 14 amino acids. The CDR3 protein is CSAKGDGYSYEQYF. The CDR3 nucleotides are TGCAGCGCCAAAGGGGACGGCTATTCCTACGAGCAGTACTTC.

This clonotype was counted a few times. Here the CDR3 DNA reads TGTGCCAGCAGCTCCGGCCTCAGGCTAGGATCACCCCTCCACTTT. Its protein product is CASSSGLRLGSPLHF. The rearrangement links TRBV7-9 to TRBJ1-6; D ambiguous. V lost 4 bases and J lost 10, with 17 bases in between. Germline CDR1 and CDR2: SEHNR and FQNEAQ (reference sequence). CDR3 length equals 15 residues.